This T cell receptor beta chain was found in a study of blood T cell repertoires in COVID-19. The method was immunoSEQ multiplex PCR; TCRdb's version includes in-frame clones alone and lacks a portion of them. The sample includes 200,000 to 250,000 clones, about 90% of them seen just once. The sequenced sample was peripheral blood. The TCR sequence derives from a young man with COVID-19, enrolled during active disease.

CDR3 in DNA: TGTGCCAGCAGCCAGTACCGCGGGAGAAATTCACCCCTCCACTTT. The encoded protein is CASSQYRGRNSPLHF. The V gene is TRBV5-5, the J gene TRBJ1-6; no reliable D call. The CDR3 is made up of 15 amino acids. The germline V gene encodes CDR1 SGHKS and CDR2 YYEKEE (reference sequence). The ends were cut back, 4 bases at V and 7 bases at J, with 15 bases in the middle.